The clone carrying this TCR beta chain was counted between two and nine times. The antigen remains undetermined. This sample is part of a study of cytomegalovirus exposure and HLA in healthy donors. Study results and caveats: Per published accounts, TCR beta sequences correctly predicted the HLA-A and HLA-B alleles of most subjects. In a later analysis, a genetic analysis reported fewer productive-TCR N-insertions in an Asian-associated ancestry cluster than the cohort average.

60 Vbeta and 13 Jbeta primers were used in PCR. The table came from immunoSEQ multiplex PCR; TCRdb's copy has only in-frame clones and leaves some out. The data hold about 110,000 clones, with around 68% observed a single time. The sequenced sample consisted of PBMCs. The sequence came from a woman aged 40 to 50 in good health and CMV-seropositive.

CDR3 in DNA: TGTGCCAGCAGTGAAATTAAGGCCCCAGGGGGCAGCAATCAGCCCCAGCATTTT. Its translation is CASSEIKAPGGSNQPQHF. This sequence joins TRBV6-1 and TRBJ1-5; 8 positions match TRBD1. The germline V gene has CDR1 MNHNS and CDR2 SASEGT. The V gene end was trimmed by 2 bases and the J gene end by 1 base; junction bases not matched to a gene: 10. The CDR3 spans 18 residues.